This is a list of T cell receptor beta chains from one sample in a study of human T cells and chemical hapten exposure. TCRdb analysed the RACE reads with MiXCR anew, one entry per CDR3 protein. The sample yields about 90,000 distinct CDR3 sequences, roughly a tenth seen once. The sequencing here drew on whole blood, taken in connection with sensitization to the hapten diphenylcyclopropenone (DPC). The source of these receptors is a woman younger than 45 with alopecia areata. Some clones in this sample may be carry-over from other donors' samples. Both conserved end residues are part of each CDR3. D genes are given only for firm matches. Expanded clones get a size class; other rows say once, few or many, or leave the size out.

j_call d_call clone_size v_call cdr3_aa cdr3_nt
TRBJ2-1 TRBD2 . TRBV7-7 CASSLAGVNEQFF TGTGCTAGCAGCTTAGCGGGAGTTAATGAGCAGTTCTTC
TRBJ1-2 . . TRBV6-5 CASRPQGSNYGYTF TGTGCCAGCAGACCCCAGGGTTCTAACTATGGCTACACCTTC
TRBJ2-3 . few TRBV7-2 CASSLNAVVDTQYF TGTGCCAGCAGCTTAAACGCAGTTGTAGATACGCAGTATTTT
TRBJ2-1 TRBD2 many TRBV2 CASSETSGAGYNEQFF TGTGCCAGCAGTGAGACTAGCGGGGCTGGATACAATGAGCAGTTCTTC
TRBJ2-2 TRBD2 . TRBV6-5 CASTLAGNTGELFF TGTGCCAGCACCCTAGCGGGCAACACCGGGGAGCTGTTTTTT
TRBJ2-3 . many TRBV24-1 CATSDVLQENTDTQYF TGTGCCACCAGTGATGTCCTCCAGGAAAACACAGATACGCAGTATTTT
TRBJ2-1 . . TRBV19 CASSTPLGMRNEQFF TGTGCCAGTAGTACGCCTTTAGGGATGAGGAATGAGCAGTTCTTC
TRBJ2-1 TRBD1 few TRBV24-1 CFIRDRYNEQFF TGTTTCATCCGGGACAGGTACAATGAGCAGTTCTTC
TRBJ2-1 . . TRBV30 CAWSHLEVEQFF TGTGCCTGGAGTCACTTGGAAGTTGAGCAGTTCTTC
TRBJ1-2 . few TRBV9 CASSVSGDQSYGYTF TGTGCCAGCAGCGTATCCGGGGATCAGAGCTATGGCTACACCTTC
TRBJ2-7 . . TRBV18 CASSDRSVPWEQYF TGTGCCAGCTCAGACCGGTCAGTCCCCTGGGAGCAGTACTTC
TRBJ2-5 TRBD2 many TRBV28 CASSLGLGSDSSVETQYF TGTGCCAGCAGTTTAGGACTAGGGTCCGACTCTTCGGTAGAGACCCAGTACTTC
TRBJ1-1 . many TRBV4-2 CASSQDLTGNTEAFF TGTGCCAGCAGCCAAGATCTGACAGGGAACACTGAAGCTTTCTTT
TRBJ2-2 . . TRBV7-3 CASSLTKGQGTGELFF TGTGCCAGCAGCTTAACAAAGGGGCAAGGCACCGGGGAGCTGTTTTTT
TRBJ1-6 . . TRBV3-1 CASSQGREGSYNSPLHF TGTGCCAGCAGCCAAGGGAGGGAGGGCTCCTATAATTCACCCCTCCACTTT
TRBJ1-2 TRBD1 many TRBV29-1 CSVGSAGGAGYGYTF TGCAGCGTTGGCTCTGCAGGGGGCGCGGGCTATGGCTACACCTTC
TRBJ1-3 . . TRBV6-1 CASSEAVDGGNTIYF TGTGCCAGCAGTGAAGCGGTAGACGGTGGAAACACCATATATTTT